This T cell receptor (beta chain) derives from a study of T cell repertoires in cytomegalovirus infection (dated by TCRdb to between 2018 and 2021). Study-level background: Alongside well-studied HLA-B-restricted epitopes, the peptide stimulations were aimed at recently identified HLA-C-restricted CMV epitopes, whose presentation resists viral immunomodulation. The HLA type of each donor mattered for the analysis, because public TCR beta signatures pointed to carriage of CMV infection along with the matching HLA type.

Reading the label with the study, this specimen's treatment or condition is: in vitro stimulation with specific CMV peptide epitopes to enrich CMV-specific T cells. What the work shows at the level of the full study, not this receptor alone: Carriers of CMV infection plus the relevant HLA type were discriminated by the cumulative frequency of public TCR beta family members in the study cohort and in an independent roughly 380-donor cohort. The ex vivo response was dominated by HLA-C-restricted CMV-specific TCR beta clonotypes, and the single most frequent clonotype in two of eight donors was supplied by these HLA-C-restricted clonotypes.

The listed sequencing device is Illumina HiSeq 1500. TCRdb itself trimmed the public reads at Q25 with fastp, ran MiXCR and retained productive beta chains. All rows with the same CDR3 protein become a single entry with the most common DNA and genes. The sample yields tens of thousands of distinct CDR3 sequences; 15% to 25% were counted once. The top ten hold around 59% of the sample. This clonotype was seen only a few times. The antigen it recognizes is unknown. The sample holds no much larger clone one base away, and base qualities are not on file. The germline V gene gives CDR1 as MNHNS and CDR2 as SASEGT. The germline ends are 6 bases apart after V is trimmed by 5 bases and J by 0 bases. The CDR3 measures 13 amino acids from cysteine to phenylalanine. The read is trimmed to its CDR3 DNA, 39 bases read in frame from base 1.

This sample comprised CD8+ T cells from cultured PBMCs, obtained from culture after CMV antigen stimulation. This chain is built from TRBV6-1 and TRBJ2-3; the D gene is unclear. This clonotype originated in a human donor in good health (CMV status not recorded). Some clones in this sample may be carry-over from other donors' samples. The CDR3 reads as follows: CASSYASTDTQYF. The DNA reads TGTGCCAGCAGTTACGCTAGCACAGATACGCAGTATTTT.